These 28 T cell receptor beta chains share one sample of origin, sequenced in a study of shared clonotypes between healthy human individuals (dated by TCRdb to 2018 to 2021). Library generation was performed with the immunoSEQ multiplex PCR assay. TCRdb's version of the immuneACCESS table is confined to in-frame rearrangements and falls short of the full clone set. An unresolved V gene accounts for under half of the shortfall where checked; the remainder is of unknown origin. The sample table shows 2 million to 2.5 million clones, and 90% to 95% are seen once. In total, the top ten clones hold 0.39% of the sample. What was sequenced was naive CD4+ T cells from PBMCs. Per the publication, the cell subset or site label means: CD45RA+ positively selected. The source is a man between 18 and 35 years old in good health. Some clones in this sample may be carry-over from other donors' samples.

This chain links TRBV11-1 with TRBJ2-7; 8 nucleotides align to TRBD2. CDR1 is SGHAT, CDR2 FQDESV, per germline (reference sequence). The CDR3 spans 14 residues. With 5 bases clipped from V and 7 bases from J, the junction kept 10 bases outside the gene matches. The CDR3 coding sequence is TGTGCCAGCAGCCCAAGGACTAGCAGGAGGGAGCAGTACTTC. It is translated as CASSPRTSRREQYF.

V and J are TRBV28 and TRBJ2-7; tentatively, D is TRBD2 (12 bases). This CDR3 region has 19 residues. V lost 5 bases to trimming and J lost 0 bases, with 26 bases between them. Germline V gene data show CDR1 as MDHEN and CDR2 as SYDVKM. The CDR3 loop reads CASSVGTGGLAGRSYEQYF. CDR3 nucleotides: TGTGCCAGCAGTGTCGGGACAGGGGGACTAGCGGGCCGCTCCTACGAGCAGTACTTC.

V and J are TRBV10-3 and TRBJ2-7; the match to TRBD2 covers 9 bases. Germline V gene lookup returns CDR1 ENHRY and CDR2 SYGVKD. J lost 4 bases, V lost 4 bases, and 14 bases had no gene match. The CDR3 runs to 17 residues. The DNA of the CDR3 is TGTGCCATCAGTGGGGGGCTTCAGGGTAGCGGGAGATACGAGCAGTACTTC. Residues: CAISGGLQGSGRYEQYF.

The DNA of the CDR3 is TGTGCCAGCAGCTTACGAGGGAAGGGGGAAGCTTTCTTT. The encoded protein is CASSLRGKGEAFF. The chain carries TRBV7-9 and TRBJ1-1; the D gene is possibly TRBD1 (5 bases). The CDR3 runs 13 residues. Looked up from germline, CDR1 is SEHNR and CDR2 is FQNEAQ (reference sequence). V gave up 2 bases and J gave up 8 bases, with 12 bases separating them.

The chain links TRBV5-1 to TRBJ1-4; TRBD1 is a possible D gene (5 bases). The CDR3 has 14 amino acids. V dropped 0 bases and J dropped 8 bases, with 11 bases sitting between them. Germline-derived CDR1 and CDR2 are SGHRS and YFSETQ. In nucleotides, the CDR3 is TGCGCCAGCAGCTTGGACTGGGGCGAAGAAAAACTGTTTTTT. It specifies CASSLDWGEEKLFF. Using reference TRBV5-1 and TRBJ1-4 for the parts outside the CDR3, the full variable domain is KAGVTQTPRYLIKTRGQQVTLSCSPISGHRSVSWYQQTPGQGLQFLFEYFSETQRNKGNFPGRFSGRQFSNSRSEMNVSTLELGDSALYLCASSLDWGEEKLFFGSGTQLSVL.

This clone has only one observation. This chain connects TRBV18 to TRBJ2-7, with D possibly TRBD1 on 5 matching bases. The CDR3 sequence is 15 residues long. V was trimmed by 4 bases and J by 4 bases, leaving 17 bases between them. Germline V gene lookup returns CDR1 KGHSH and CDR2 LQKENI. For the CDR3, the DNA is TGTGCCAGCTCACTCCGACAGAACCAACCTTACGAGCAGTACTTC. Amino acid sequence: CASSLRQNQPYEQYF. The whole variable domain, filled in from reference TRBV18 and TRBJ2-7, reads NAGVMQNPRHLVRRRGQEARLRCSPMKGHSHVYWYRQLPEEGLKFMVYLQKENIIDESGMPKERFSAEFPKEGPSILRIQQVVRGDSAAYFCASSLRQNQPYEQYFGPGTRLTVT.

The chain couples TRBV28 to TRBJ1-2; D might be TRBD1 (6 bases). V was shortened by 8 bases and J by 7 bases, with 14 bases between the two germline ends. The CDR3 extends over 12 amino acids. Germline V gene sequence: CDR1 MDHEN, CDR2 SYDVKM. The CDR3: CASLGEQGGYTF. CDR3 nucleotides: TGTGCCAGCTTGGGGGAACAGGGTGGCTACACCTTC.

This clone was observed a single time. The V call is TRBV27, the J call TRBJ2-1; maybe TRBD2 (7 bases). This CDR3 is built from 17 residues. V was shortened by 7 bases and J by 5 bases, with 24 bases between the two germline ends. Germline lookup yields CDR1 MNHEY and CDR2 SMNVEV (reference sequence). CDR3 sequence: CASKTRGRVFLDNEQFF. The CDR3 DNA sequence: TGTGCCAGCAAAACTAGGGGGAGGGTTTTCTTGGACAATGAGCAGTTCTTC.

The CDR3 protein is CSVDIGGGNEKLFF. CDR3 DNA: TGCAGCGTTGATATCGGTGGGGGTAATGAAAAACTGTTTTTT. The chain links TRBV29-1 to TRBJ1-4, with D perhaps matching TRBD1 (5 bases). CDR1 and CDR2 from the germline V gene are SQVTM and ANQGSEA. Trimming removed 3 bases from V and 4 bases from J, with 12 bases in between. The CDR3 contains 14 residues.

V gene TRBV5-1 combines with J gene TRBJ2-2, with 8 nucleotides matching TRBD2. The V gene end was trimmed by 3 bases and the J gene end by 5 bases; junction bases not matched to a gene: 15. The CDR3 sequence is 18 residues long. CDR1 is SGHRS and CDR2 is YFSETQ in the germline V gene. The CDR3 spells CASSSNLLAGPGTGELFF. The CDR3, as DNA: TGCGCCAGCAGCTCAAACCTTCTAGCGGGTCCGGGGACCGGGGAGCTGTTTTTT.

This clone was detected only once. The chain uses TRBV28 and TRBJ2-6, with D possibly being TRBD1 or TRBD2 (6 bases each). From germline, CDR1 is MDHEN and CDR2 SYDVKM. The V end was cut by 2 bases, the J end by 0 bases, with 11 bases between. The CDR3 has 17 amino acids. CDR3 in amino acids: CASSLAGQSSGANVLTF. The DNA of the CDR3 is TGTGCCAGCAGTTTAGCGGGACAAAGCTCTGGGGCCAACGTCCTGACTTTC. The whole variable domain, remainder taken from reference TRBV28 and TRBJ2-6, is DVKVTQSSRYLVKRTGEKVFLECVQDMDHENMFWYRQDPGLGLRLIYFSYDVKMKEKGDIPEGYSVSREKKERFSLILESASTNQTSMYLCASSLAGQSSGANVLTFGAGSRLTVL.

This clone has just one count. The V call is TRBV6-5, the J call TRBJ1-5; D is ambiguous. CDR3 length equals 12 residues. V shed 6 bases and J shed 4 bases, with 7 bases lying between them. The germline gives CDR1 MNHEY, CDR2 SVGAGI. CDR3 in DNA: TGTGCCAGCAGAGGAGTGAATCAGCCCCAGCATTTT. Its translation: CASRGVNQPQHF.

This chain uses TRBV19 with TRBJ1-1; TRBD1 might be the D (5 bases). The length of the CDR3 is 14 residues. V lost 10 bases and J 1 base, leaving 16 bases between the germline ends. The germline V gene has CDR1 LNHDA and CDR2 SQIVND (reference sequence). The CDR3 DNA reads as TGTGCCACCCTACCGGGACCGGCGAACACTGAAGCTTTCTTT. It encodes CATLPGPANTEAFF.

The J gene is TRBJ2-7, the V gene TRBV6-1; a possible D gene is TRBD1 (6 bases). Germline V gene lookup returns CDR1 MNHNS and CDR2 SASEGT. This CDR3 comprises 14 residues. V was trimmed by 6 bases and J by 2 bases, leaving 14 bases between them. CDR3 DNA: TGTGCCAGCAGAAAGGGGGATAGCCCCTACGAGCAGTACTTC. As protein: CASRKGDSPYEQYF.

The gene calls are TRBV6-4 and TRBJ2-1; D unclear. Per the germline V gene, CDR1 is MRHNA and CDR2 is SNTAGT. Trimming took off 1 base at V and 0 bases at J, with 1 base between the two ends. The CDR3 is 13 residues long. DNA for the CDR3: TGTGCCAGCAGTGACTACTCCTACAATGAGCAGTTCTTC. Amino acid sequence: CASSDYSYNEQFF.

The chain uses TRBV19 and TRBJ2-2; 13 nucleotides align to TRBD2. Germline V gene data show CDR1 as LNHDA and CDR2 as SQIVND (reference sequence). With 6 bases clipped from V and 6 bases from J, the junction kept 4 bases outside the gene matches. The CDR3 is 15 residues long. The CDR3 here is CASRLAGGPSGELFF. The CDR3 nucleotides are TGTGCCAGTAGACTAGCGGGAGGGCCCTCCGGGGAGCTGTTTTTT.

This chain uses TRBV27 with TRBJ1-4; D is uncertain. CDR3 size: 16 residues. V lost 0 bases to trimming and J lost 7 bases, with 15 bases between them. Germline V gene data show CDR1 as MNHEY and CDR2 as SMNVEV (reference sequence). CDR3 coding DNA: TGTGCCAGCAGTTTATCTTTGTGGCAGGCGACTGAAAAACTGTTTTTT. Residues: CASSLSLWQATEKLFF.

The gene calls are TRBV30 and TRBJ2-1, with D possibly matching TRBD2 (5 bases). The CDR3 loop spans 14 amino acids. Germline CDR1 is GTSNPN and CDR2 is SVGIG (reference sequence). V lost 0 bases, J lost 8 bases, and 14 bases lay in between. The CDR3 nucleotides are TGTGCCTGGAGTGTTTTTCTAGCTGAGTATGAGCAGTTCTTC. Its protein is CAWSVFLAEYEQFF. Drawing the rest from reference TRBV30 and TRBJ2-1, the complete variable domain is SQTIHQWPATLVQPVGSPLSLECTVEGTSNPNLYWYRQAAGRGLQLLFYSVGIGQISSEVPQNLSASRPQDRQFILSSKKLLLSDSGFYLCAWSVFLAEYEQFFGPGTRLTVL.

The chain joins TRBV27 to TRBJ1-5, with TRBD1 matching 9 bases. With V trimmed by 6 bases and J by 7 bases, 10 bases remained unmatched. This CDR3 comprises 15 residues. Germline loops: CDR1 MNHEY, CDR2 SMNVEV (reference sequence). CDR3 amino acids: CASSPGTGTGQPQHF. For the CDR3, the DNA is TGTGCCAGCAGCCCCGGGACAGGGACCGGGCAGCCCCAGCATTTT.

The rearrangement joins TRBV6-5 to TRBJ2-1; TRBD2 aligns across 9 bases. Germline CDR1 MNHEY, CDR2 SVGAGI. J was trimmed by 9 bases and V by 8 bases; bases with no gene match: 11. The CDR3 has 14 residues. CDR3 protein: CASRIAGGPGEQFF. The CDR3 nucleotides are TGTGCCAGCCGTATCGCGGGAGGGCCAGGTGAGCAGTTCTTC.

V usage is TRBV5-3 and J usage is TRBJ1-5, with D possibly being TRBD1 (5 bases). TRBV5-3 counts as an open reading frame of uncertain function. The V end lost 0 bases, the J end lost 2 bases, and 18 bases lay between the germline ends. The CDR3 has 18 residues. The CDR3 protein is CARSLAGEPPEGNQPQHF. Written as DNA, the CDR3 is TGTGCCAGAAGCTTGGCGGGGGAGCCCCCGGAGGGCAATCAGCCCCAGCATTTT.

In the case of this clone: One end of the junction fails to match germline, which may point to a read error. J is TRBJ2-3 and V is TRBV6-1; D may be TRBD2 (6 bases). This CDR3 has 16 amino acids. CDR1 MNHNS and CDR2 SASEGT come from the germline V gene. The CDR3 spells CASSKAGGHSWDTQYF. For the CDR3, the DNA is TGTGCCAGCAGTAAAGCGGGCGGACACTCCTGGGATACGCAGTATTTT.

This chain joins TRBV6-5 and TRBJ1-5, with TRBD1 as a possible D gene (6 bases). Germline V gene data show CDR1 as MNHEY and CDR2 as SVGAGI. The CDR3 length is 14 residues. V lost 8 bases, J lost 5 bases, and 16 bases lay in between. CDR3 region: CASRQGAGDQPQHF. The CDR3 DNA is TGTGCCAGCCGACAAGGGGCAGGGGATCAGCCCCAGCATTTT.

The chain links TRBV9 to TRBJ2-1, with 9 bases lining up with TRBD1. With 0 bases clipped from V and 6 bases from J, the junction kept 4 bases outside the gene matches. The CDR3 runs 15 residues. CDR1 is SGDLS, CDR2 YYNGEE, per germline. CDR3 amino acids: CASSVGGQGSNEQFF. In DNA form, the CDR3 reads TGTGCCAGCAGCGTAGGAGGACAGGGGTCCAATGAGCAGTTCTTC.

This rearrangement joins TRBV7-2 to TRBJ2-7, with TRBD1 identical over 8 bases. CDR1 is SGHTA, CDR2 FQGNSA, per germline. This CDR3 is 13 amino acids long. Losses at the gene ends were 7 bases for V and 7 bases for J; bases not matched to a gene: 9. CDR3 amino acids: CASTPAGGSEQYF. CDR3 sequence (DNA): TGTGCCAGCACCCCTGCAGGGGGCAGTGAGCAGTACTTC. The whole variable domain, remainder taken from reference TRBV7-2 and TRBJ2-7, is GAGVSQSPSNKVTEKGKDVELRCDPISGHTALYWYRQSLGQGLEFLIYFQGNSAPDKSGLPSDRFSAERTGGSVSTLTIQRTQQEDSAVYLCASTPAGGSEQYFGPGTRLTVT.

The rearrangement uses TRBV5-1 and TRBJ1-2; the D gene is possibly TRBD1 (5 bases). The CDR3 totals 13 residues. Per germline, CDR1 SGHRS and CDR2 YFSETQ. V lost 4 bases to trimming and J lost 7 bases, with 14 bases between them. CDR3 sequence reads: CASSTRDALGYTF. In DNA form, the CDR3 reads TGCGCCAGCAGCACCCGGGACGCCCTTGGCTACACCTTC. The entire variable domain, with the rest obtained from reference TRBV5-1 and TRBJ1-2, is as follows: KAGVTQTPRYLIKTRGQQVTLSCSPISGHRSVSWYQQTPGQGLQFLFEYFSETQRNKGNFPGRFSGRQFSNSRSEMNVSTLELGDSALYLCASSTRDALGYTFGSGTRLTVV.

This chain connects TRBV19 to TRBJ1-2; tentative D call: TRBD1 (5 bases). The V and J ends lost 7 bases and 3 bases respectively, with 12 bases between them. CDR3 length: 13 residues. CDR1 is LNHDA and CDR2 is SQIVND in the germline V gene (reference sequence). CDR3 sequence (DNA): TGTGCCAGTAAGAACCGGGGGGACTATGGCTACACCTTC. It yields the protein CASKNRGDYGYTF.

This chain connects TRBV18 to TRBJ2-1, with D unclear. Trimming took off 3 bases at V and 3 bases at J, with 12 bases between the two ends. This CDR3 region has 15 residues. Per germline, CDR1 KGHSH and CDR2 LQKENI. CDR3 loop: CASSPEQEIYNEQFF. In nucleotides, the CDR3 is TGTGCCAGCTCACCGGAGCAGGAAATCTACAATGAGCAGTTCTTC.